This TCR beta chain was captured in a study of blood T cell repertoires in COVID-19. Study details: Specimens from acute and convalescent COVID-19 originated in the United States, Italy and Spain. T cells, B-cell-depleted T cells, or PBMCs provided the cDNA or gDNA that served as material.

The CDR3 runs 14 residues. Trimming at V came to 7 bases and at J to 7 bases, leaving 10 bases not matched to a gene. Per the germline V gene, CDR1 is MNHEY and CDR2 is SVGAGI. As originally analysed: Amplification of reference gene primers provided the estimated nucleated cell counts. Clones were read by immunoSEQ multiplex PCR, and TCRdb kept only the in-frame ones, dropping some. V, J and clone size derive from that table, while D and trimming were established from the DNA sequence. This sample carries over 60,000 clones, approximately 89% of them seen once, and the ten largest clones take approximately 8.9%.

The receptor's source is an elderly man with acute or convalescent COVID-19. Sequences were obtained from peripheral blood. The V gene is TRBV6-5, the J gene TRBJ2-1, with TRBD1 identical over 7 bases. CDR3 amino acids: CASTVTGVLNEQFF. The CDR3 DNA follows: TGTGCCAGCACCGTTACAGGGGTTTTAAATGAGCAGTTCTTC.